This T cell receptor (beta chain) comes out of a study of PD-1 blockade in classical Hodgkin lymphoma. Profiling relied on immunoSEQ multiplex PCR, and the TCRdb table lists in-frame clones only, not all of them. The table lists about 18,000 clones, 86% of them singletons. A remark on this clone: Its specificity is not known.

Every single patient, without exception, relapsed after autologous stem cell transplantation, and brentuximab vedotin exposure varied. This CDR3 has 14 residues. The V gene's germline CDR1 is SGHRS and CDR2 YFSETQ. Trimming left V 3 bases short and J 1 base short, with 7 bases between. Study-level results: Baseline diversity in complete responders resembled that of newly diagnosed patients.

The sample was peripheral blood mononuclear cells (PBMCs), taken before the second cycle of nivolumab. The TCR sequence derives from a human donor with classical Hodgkin lymphoma. The J gene is TRBJ2-2, the V gene TRBV5-1, with D perhaps TRBD1 (5 bases). Written as DNA, the CDR3 is TGCGCCAGCAGCTCGACAGTGAACACCGGGGAGCTGTTTTTT. It is translated as CASSSTVNTGELFF.